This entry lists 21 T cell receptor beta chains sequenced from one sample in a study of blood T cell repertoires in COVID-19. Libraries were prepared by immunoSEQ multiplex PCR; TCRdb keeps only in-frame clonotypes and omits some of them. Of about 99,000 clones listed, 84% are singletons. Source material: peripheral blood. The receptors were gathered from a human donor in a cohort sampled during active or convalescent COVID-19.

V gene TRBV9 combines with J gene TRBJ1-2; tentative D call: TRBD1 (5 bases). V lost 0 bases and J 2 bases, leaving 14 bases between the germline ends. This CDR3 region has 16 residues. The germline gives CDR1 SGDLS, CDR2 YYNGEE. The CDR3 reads CASSVATVAGNYGYTF. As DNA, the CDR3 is TGTGCCAGCAGCGTAGCTACCGTTGCAGGGAACTATGGCTACACCTTC. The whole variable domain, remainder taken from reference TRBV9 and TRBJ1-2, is DSGVTQTPKHLITATGQRVTLRCSPRSGDLSVYWYQQSLDQGLQFLIQYYNGEERAKGNILERFSAQQFPDLHSELNLSSLELGDSALYFCASSVATVAGNYGYTFGSGTRLTVV.

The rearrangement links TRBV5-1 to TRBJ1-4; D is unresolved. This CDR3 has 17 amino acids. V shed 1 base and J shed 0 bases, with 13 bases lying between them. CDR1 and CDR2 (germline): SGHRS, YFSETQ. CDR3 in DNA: TGCGCCAGCAGCTTGCGGACGGGAAGGGCAACTAATGAAAAACTGTTTTTT. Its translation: CASSLRTGRATNEKLFF.

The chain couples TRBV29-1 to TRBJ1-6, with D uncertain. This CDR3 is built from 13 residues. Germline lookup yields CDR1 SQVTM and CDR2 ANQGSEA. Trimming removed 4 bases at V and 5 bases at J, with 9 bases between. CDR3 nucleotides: TGCAGCGTTGGGGAGGTTAATAATTCACCCCTCCACTTT. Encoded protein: CSVGEVNNSPLHF. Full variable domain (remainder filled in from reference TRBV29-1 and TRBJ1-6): SAVISQKPSRDICQRGTSLTIQCQVDSQVTMMFWYRQQPGQSLTLIATANQGSEATYESGFVIDKFPISRPNLTFSTLTVSNMSPEDSSIYLCSVGEVNNSPLHFGNGTRLTVT.

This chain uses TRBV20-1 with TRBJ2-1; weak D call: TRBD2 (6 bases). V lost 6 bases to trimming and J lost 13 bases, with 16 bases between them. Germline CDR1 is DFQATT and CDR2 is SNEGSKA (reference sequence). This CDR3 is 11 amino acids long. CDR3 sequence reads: CSARDSWGQFF. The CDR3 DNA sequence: TGCAGTGCCCGGGACTCCTGGGGTCAGTTCTTC.

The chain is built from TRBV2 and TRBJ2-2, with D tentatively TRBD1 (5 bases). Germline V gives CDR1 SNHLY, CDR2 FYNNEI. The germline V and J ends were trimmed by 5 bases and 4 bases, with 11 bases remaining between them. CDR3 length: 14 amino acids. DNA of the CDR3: TGTGCCAGCAGTTGGACACCAAGCACCGGGGAGCTGTTTTTT. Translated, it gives CASSWTPSTGELFF.

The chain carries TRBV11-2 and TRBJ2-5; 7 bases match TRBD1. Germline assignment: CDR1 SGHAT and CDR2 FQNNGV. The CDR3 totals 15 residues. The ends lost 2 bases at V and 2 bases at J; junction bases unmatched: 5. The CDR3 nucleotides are TGTGCCAGCAGCTTAAGAGGGACAGCTCAAGAGACCCAGTACTTC. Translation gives CASSLRGTAQETQYF. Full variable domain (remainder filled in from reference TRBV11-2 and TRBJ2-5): EAGVAQSPRYKIIEKRQSVAFWCNPISGHATLYWYQQILGQGPKLLIQFQNNGVVDDSQLPKDRFSAERLKGVDSTLKIQPAKLEDSAVYLCASSLRGTAQETQYFGPGTRLLVL.

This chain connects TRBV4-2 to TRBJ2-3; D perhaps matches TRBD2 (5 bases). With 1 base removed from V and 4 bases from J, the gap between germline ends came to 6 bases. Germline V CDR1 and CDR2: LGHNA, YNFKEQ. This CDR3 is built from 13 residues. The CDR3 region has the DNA TGTGCCAGCAGCCAAGTCGGGGCAGATACGCAGTATTTT. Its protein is CASSQVGADTQYF.

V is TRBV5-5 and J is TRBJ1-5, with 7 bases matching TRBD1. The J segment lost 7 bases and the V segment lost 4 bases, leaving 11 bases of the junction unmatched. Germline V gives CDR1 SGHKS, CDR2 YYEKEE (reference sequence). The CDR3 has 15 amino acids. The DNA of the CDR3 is TGTGCCAGCAGCCCCGGTAGGGGGCCTCCCCAGCCCCAGCATTTT. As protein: CASSPGRGPPQPQHF.

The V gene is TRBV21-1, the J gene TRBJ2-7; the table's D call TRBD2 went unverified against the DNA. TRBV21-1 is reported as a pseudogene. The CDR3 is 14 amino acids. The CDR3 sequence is CASSNTGTTYEQYF. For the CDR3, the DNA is TGTGCCAGCAGCAATACGGGAACTACCTACGAGCAGTACTTC.

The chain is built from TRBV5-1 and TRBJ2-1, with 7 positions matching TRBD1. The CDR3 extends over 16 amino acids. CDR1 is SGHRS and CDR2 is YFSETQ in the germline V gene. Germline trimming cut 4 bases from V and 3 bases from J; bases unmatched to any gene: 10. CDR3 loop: CASSVRQGIGYNEQFF. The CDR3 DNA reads TGCGCCAGCAGCGTGAGACAGGGAATAGGCTACAATGAGCAGTTCTTC.

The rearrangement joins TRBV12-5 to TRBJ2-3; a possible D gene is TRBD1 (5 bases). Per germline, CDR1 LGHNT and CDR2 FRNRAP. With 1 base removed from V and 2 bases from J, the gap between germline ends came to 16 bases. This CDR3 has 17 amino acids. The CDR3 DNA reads TGTGCTAGTGGTTTGGGGGCAGGGATAAAATTCACAGATACGCAGTATTTT. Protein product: CASGLGAGIKFTDTQYF.

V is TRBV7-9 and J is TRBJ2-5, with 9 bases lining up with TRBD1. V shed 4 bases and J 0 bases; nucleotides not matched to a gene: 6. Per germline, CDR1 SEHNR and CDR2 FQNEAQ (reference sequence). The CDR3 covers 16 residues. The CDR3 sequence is CASSSLDRGYQETQYF. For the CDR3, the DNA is TGTGCCAGCAGCTCCTTAGACAGGGGGTACCAAGAGACCCAGTACTTC.

CDR3 loop: CASSLSWARPQHF. The DNA for the CDR3 is TGTGCCAGCAGCCTGTCCTGGGCTCGGCCCCAGCATTTT. The chain joins TRBV12-3 or TRBV12-4 to TRBJ1-5; D remains ambiguous. Trimming left V 6 bases short and J 9 bases short, with 15 bases between. The length of the CDR3 is 13 residues.

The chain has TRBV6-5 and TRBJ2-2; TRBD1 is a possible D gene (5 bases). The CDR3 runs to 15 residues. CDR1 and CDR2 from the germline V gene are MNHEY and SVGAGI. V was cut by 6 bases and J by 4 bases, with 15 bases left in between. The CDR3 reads CASRPDRPSTGELFF. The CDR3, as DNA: TGTGCCAGCAGGCCTGACAGACCCTCCACCGGGGAGCTGTTTTTT.

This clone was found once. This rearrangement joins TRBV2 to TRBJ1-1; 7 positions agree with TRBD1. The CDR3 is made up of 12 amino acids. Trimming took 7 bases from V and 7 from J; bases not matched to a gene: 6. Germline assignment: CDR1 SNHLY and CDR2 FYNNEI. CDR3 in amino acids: CASNIQGIEAFF. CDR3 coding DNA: TGTGCCAGCAACATACAGGGGATTGAAGCTTTCTTT. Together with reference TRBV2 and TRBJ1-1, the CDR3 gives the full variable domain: EPEVTQTPSHQVTQMGQEVILRCVPISNHLYFYWYRQILGQKVEFLVSFYNNEISEKSEIFDDQFSVERPDGSNFTLKIRSTKLEDSAMYFCASNIQGIEAFFGQGTRLTVV.

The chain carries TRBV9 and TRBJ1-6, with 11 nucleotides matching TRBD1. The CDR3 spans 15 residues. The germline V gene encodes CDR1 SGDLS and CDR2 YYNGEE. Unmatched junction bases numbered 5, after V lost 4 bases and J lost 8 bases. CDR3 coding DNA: TGTGCCAGCAGCCCCAGGACAGGGGGCGATTCACCCCTCCACTTT. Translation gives CASSPRTGGDSPLHF.

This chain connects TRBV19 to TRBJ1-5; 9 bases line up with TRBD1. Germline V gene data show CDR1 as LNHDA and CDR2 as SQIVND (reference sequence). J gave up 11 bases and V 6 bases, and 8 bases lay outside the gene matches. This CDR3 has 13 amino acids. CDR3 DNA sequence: TGTGCCAGTAGAAGGGACAGGGTAATGGCCCAGCATTTT. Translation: CASRRDRVMAQHF.

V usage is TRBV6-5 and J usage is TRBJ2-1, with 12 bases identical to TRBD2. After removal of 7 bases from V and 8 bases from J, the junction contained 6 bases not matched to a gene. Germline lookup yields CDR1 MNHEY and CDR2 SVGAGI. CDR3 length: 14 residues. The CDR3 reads CASNPSGGGDEQFF. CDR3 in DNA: TGTGCCAGCAATCCTAGCGGGGGGGGTGATGAGCAGTTCTTC.

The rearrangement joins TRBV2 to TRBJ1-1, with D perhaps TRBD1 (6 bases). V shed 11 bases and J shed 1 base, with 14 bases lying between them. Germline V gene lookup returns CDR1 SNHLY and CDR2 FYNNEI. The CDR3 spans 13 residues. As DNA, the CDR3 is TGTGCCGCCGCGGGCAGGGGGAACACTGAAGCTTTCTTT. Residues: CAAAGRGNTEAFF.

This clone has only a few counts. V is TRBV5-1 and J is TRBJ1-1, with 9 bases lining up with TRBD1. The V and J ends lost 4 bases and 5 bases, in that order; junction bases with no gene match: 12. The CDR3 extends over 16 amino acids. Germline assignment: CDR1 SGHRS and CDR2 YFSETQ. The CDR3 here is CASSATGGASGTEAFF. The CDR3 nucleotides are TGCGCCAGCAGCGCTACAGGGGGCGCTTCAGGGACTGAAGCTTTCTTT.

CDR3 coding DNA: TGTGCCAGCAGACCAATGGGGGGGCCTAACACCGGGGAGCTGTTTTTT. This encodes CASRPMGGPNTGELFF. This chain joins TRBV9 and TRBJ2-2; weak D call: TRBD2 (7 bases). Per germline, CDR1 SGDLS and CDR2 YYNGEE. CDR3 length: 16 residues. V gave up 5 bases and J gave up 2 bases, with 16 bases separating them.